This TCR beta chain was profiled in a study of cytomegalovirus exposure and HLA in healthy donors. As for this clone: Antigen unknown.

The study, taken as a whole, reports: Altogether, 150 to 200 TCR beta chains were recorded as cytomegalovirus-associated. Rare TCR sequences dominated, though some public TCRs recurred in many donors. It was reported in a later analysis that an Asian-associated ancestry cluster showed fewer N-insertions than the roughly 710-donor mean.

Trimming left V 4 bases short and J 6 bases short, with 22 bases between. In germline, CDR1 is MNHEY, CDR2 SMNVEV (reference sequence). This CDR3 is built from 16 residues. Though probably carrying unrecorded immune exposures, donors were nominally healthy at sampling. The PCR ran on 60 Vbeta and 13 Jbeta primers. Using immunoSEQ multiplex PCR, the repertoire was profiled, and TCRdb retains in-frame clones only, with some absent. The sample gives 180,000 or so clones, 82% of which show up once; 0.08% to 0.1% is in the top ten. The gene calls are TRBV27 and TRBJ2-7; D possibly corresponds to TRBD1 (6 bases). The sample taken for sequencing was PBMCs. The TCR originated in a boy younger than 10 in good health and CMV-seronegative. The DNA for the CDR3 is TGTGCCAGCAGTTCAGGGGACCGACCACATACTAGCGAGCAGTACTTC. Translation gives CASSSGDRPHTSEQYF.